Each of the 9 T cell receptor beta chains below was sequenced from the same sample in a study of T-cell reconstitution after alpha-beta-depleted transplantation in children. For TCRbeta, the library was prepared with unique molecular identifiers. One entry per CDR3 protein results from TCRdb running MiXCR on the PCR reads. The data show about 360,000 distinct CDR3 sequences, about an eighth seen once. Sequencing used PBMCs, obtained from the stem cell graft. The receptors derive from a human donor who donated a stem cell graft to a child with Fanconi anemia.

The V and J genes are TRBV7-6 and TRBJ1-2; TRBD1 agrees at 11 bases. V shed 5 bases, J shed 3 bases, and the junction held 11 bases outside the gene matches. The CDR3 sequence is 17 residues long. CDR1 is SGHVS, CDR2 FNYEAQ, per germline. The CDR3 here is CASSLTPGQGADYGYTF. CDR3 bases: TGTGCCAGCAGCCTCACCCCCGGACAGGGGGCCGACTATGGCTACACCTTC. Together with reference TRBV7-6 and TRBJ1-2, the CDR3 gives the full variable domain: GAGVSQSPRYKVTKRGQDVALRCDPISGHVSLYWYRQALGQGPEFLTYFNYEAQQDKSGLPNDRFSAERPEGSISTLTIQRTEQRDSAMYRCASSLTPGQGADYGYTFGSGTRLTVV.

This clonotype showed up just a few times. This chain joins TRBV5-1 and TRBJ2-5; TRBD2 matches 8 bases. CDR1 is SGHRS, CDR2 YFSETQ, per germline. CDR3 length equals 14 residues. J lost 4 bases, V lost 7 bases, and 9 bases had no gene match. The CDR3 nucleotides read TGCGCCAGCGGATTAGCGGGGTCGACAGAGACCCAGTACTTC. Translating it yields CASGLAGSTETQYF.

The gene calls are TRBV5-6 and TRBJ1-2; D call uncertain. Looked up from germline, CDR1 is SGHDT and CDR2 is YYEEEE. V shed 0 bases and J shed 10 bases, with 7 bases lying between them. The CDR3 loop spans 11 amino acids. CDR3 sequence reads: CASSLAGAYTF. The CDR3 DNA reads TGTGCCAGCAGCTTGGCAGGCGCCTACACCTTC.

The chain recombines TRBV20-1 with TRBJ1-1; D unresolved. The V and J ends lost 5 bases and 10 bases respectively, with 17 bases between them. The CDR3 covers 12 residues. CDR1 is DFQATT and CDR2 is SNEGSKA in the germline V gene (reference sequence). The CDR3 DNA sequence: TGCAGTGCTCTAGAACCCGGTAGCGGAGCTTTCTTT. Its translation: CSALEPGSGAFF.

This clonotype was detected ten times or more. The J gene is TRBJ1-2, the V gene TRBV20-1; 9 nucleotides align to TRBD1. From germline, CDR1 is DFQATT and CDR2 SNEGSKA (reference sequence). With 6 bases clipped from V and 6 bases from J, the junction kept 8 bases outside the gene matches. The CDR3 loop spans 13 amino acids. The CDR3 loop is CSARSWTGDGYTF. CDR3 sequence (DNA): TGCAGTGCCAGGAGCTGGACAGGGGATGGCTACACCTTC.

This clonotype is labeled as medium-sized. The V and J genes are TRBV9 and TRBJ2-1; possibly TRBD2 for D (6 bases). V lost 7 bases to trimming and J lost 7 bases, with 12 bases between them. Germline CDR1 and CDR2: SGDLS and YYNGEE. This CDR3 contains 12 residues. CDR3 sequence reads: CASSPGGNEQFF. As DNA, the CDR3 is TGTGCCAGCTCACCTGGAGGGAATGAGCAGTTCTTC.

This clonotype turned up a few times. This chain uses TRBV5-1 with TRBJ1-2; D perhaps matches TRBD1 (5 bases). Trimming took off 2 bases at V and 4 bases at J, with 15 bases between the two ends. The CDR3 contains 15 residues. The germline CDR1 and CDR2 sequences are SGHRS and YFSETQ. CDR3: CASSFTGPYLYGYTF. The DNA for the CDR3 is TGCGCCAGCAGCTTCACAGGACCATACCTCTATGGCTACACCTTC. The full variable domain, its missing parts supplied by reference TRBV5-1 and TRBJ1-2, is KAGVTQTPRYLIKTRGQQVTLSCSPISGHRSVSWYQQTPGQGLQFLFEYFSETQRNKGNFPGRFSGRQFSNSRSEMNVSTLELGDSALYLCASSFTGPYLYGYTFGSGTRLTVV.

This clonotype was recorded at least ten times. The chain uses TRBV28 and TRBJ2-5; D perhaps matches TRBD2 (6 bases). This CDR3 contains 17 residues. Trimming took off 2 bases at V and 4 bases at J, with 20 bases between the two ends. Per germline, CDR1 MDHEN and CDR2 SYDVKM. CDR3 protein: CASSLSLGGPTGETQYF. The CDR3 coding sequence is TGTGCCAGCAGTTTAAGTTTGGGAGGACCCACCGGAGAGACCCAGTACTTC.

The CDR3 reads CASSLSGLLNEQFF. The CDR3 DNA reads as TGTGCCAGCAGTCTCTCGGGACTCCTTAATGAGCAGTTCTTC. V gene TRBV6-2 or TRBV6-3 combines with J gene TRBJ2-1; a possible D gene is TRBD2 (6 bases). The germline gives CDR1 MNHEY, CDR2 SVGEGT. The ends were cut back, 5 bases at V and 7 bases at J, with 15 bases in the middle. This CDR3 has 14 amino acids.